Presented here are 2 T cell receptor beta chains from one specimen sequenced in a study of CD8 T cells in Susac syndrome. Random hexamers were used to reverse transcribe 0.5 to 1 ug of RNA. TCRdb fed the immunoSEQ multiplex PCR reads into MiXCR, producing one record per CDR3 protein. The sample shows around 270,000 distinct CDR3 sequences, 75% to 90% of them seen only once. Sequencing used CD8+ T cells from PBMCs. The receptor set was obtained from a human donor with multiple sclerosis.

The genes are TRBV29-1 and TRBJ2-1; perhaps TRBD2 as D (5 bases). CDR1 SQVTM and CDR2 ANQGSEA come from the germline V gene. The V end lost 2 bases, the J end lost 2 bases, and 13 bases lay between the germline ends. The CDR3 totals 15 residues. CDR3 residues: CSVETAWGAYNEQFF. In nucleotides, the CDR3 is TGCAGCGTTGAAACGGCGTGGGGAGCCTACAATGAGCAGTTCTTC.

This clonotype was counted once. CDR3: CASSPERDRSGNTIYF. The DNA for the CDR3 is TGTGCCAGCTCACCAGAAAGGGACCGCTCTGGAAACACCATATATTTT. This chain uses TRBV18 with TRBJ1-3; maybe TRBD1 (5 bases). Trimming removed 2 bases from V and 0 bases from J, with 11 bases in between. The CDR3 has 16 amino acids. Germline lookup yields CDR1 KGHSH and CDR2 LQKENI.